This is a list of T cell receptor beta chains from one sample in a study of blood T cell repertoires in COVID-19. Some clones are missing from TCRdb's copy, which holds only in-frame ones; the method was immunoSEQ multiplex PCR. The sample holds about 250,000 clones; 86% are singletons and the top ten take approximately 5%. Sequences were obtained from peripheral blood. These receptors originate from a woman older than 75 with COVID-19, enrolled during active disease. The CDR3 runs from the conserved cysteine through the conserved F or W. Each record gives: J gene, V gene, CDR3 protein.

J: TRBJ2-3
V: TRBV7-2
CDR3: CASSLGLAGKTDTQYF

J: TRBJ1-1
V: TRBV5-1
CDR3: CASSLGGGNTEAFF

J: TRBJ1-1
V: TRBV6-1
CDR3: CATSMGATEAFF

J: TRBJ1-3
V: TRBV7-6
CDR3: CASSLVGTGQTSGNTIYF

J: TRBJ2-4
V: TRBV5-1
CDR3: CASSLGSGKNIQYF

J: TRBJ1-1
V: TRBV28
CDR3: CASSFLTGGNTEAFF

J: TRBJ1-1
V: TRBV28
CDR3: CASSPGTGASTNTEAFF

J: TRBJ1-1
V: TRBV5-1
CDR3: CASSLAGDYPEEAFF

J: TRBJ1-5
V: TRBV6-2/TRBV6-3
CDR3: CASSFSREQPQHF

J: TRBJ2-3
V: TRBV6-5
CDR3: CASRRQLLDTQYF

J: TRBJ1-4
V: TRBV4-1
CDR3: CASSQGDRSNEKLFF

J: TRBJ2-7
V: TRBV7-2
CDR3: CASSLAGGRSYEQYF

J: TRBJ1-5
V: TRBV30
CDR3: CAWSLPVYSNQPQHF

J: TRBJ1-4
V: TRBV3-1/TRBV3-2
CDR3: CASSQAGEGKKLFF

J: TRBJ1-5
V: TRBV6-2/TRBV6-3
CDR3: CASSSPHRGGNQPQHF

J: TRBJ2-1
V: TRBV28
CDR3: CASSLAGYNEQFF

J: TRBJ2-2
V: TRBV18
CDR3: CASSPRADTGELFF

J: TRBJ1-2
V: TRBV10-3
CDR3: CAISGGGTGNYGYTF

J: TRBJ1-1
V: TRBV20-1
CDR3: CSASLASGAFF

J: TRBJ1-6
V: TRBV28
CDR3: CATHYTGGGLDSPLHF

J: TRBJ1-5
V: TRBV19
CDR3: CASSPNNGLFSNQPQHF

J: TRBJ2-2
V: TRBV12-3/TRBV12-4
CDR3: CASSLDTGELFF

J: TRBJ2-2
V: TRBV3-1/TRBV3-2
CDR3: CASSQVTGELFF